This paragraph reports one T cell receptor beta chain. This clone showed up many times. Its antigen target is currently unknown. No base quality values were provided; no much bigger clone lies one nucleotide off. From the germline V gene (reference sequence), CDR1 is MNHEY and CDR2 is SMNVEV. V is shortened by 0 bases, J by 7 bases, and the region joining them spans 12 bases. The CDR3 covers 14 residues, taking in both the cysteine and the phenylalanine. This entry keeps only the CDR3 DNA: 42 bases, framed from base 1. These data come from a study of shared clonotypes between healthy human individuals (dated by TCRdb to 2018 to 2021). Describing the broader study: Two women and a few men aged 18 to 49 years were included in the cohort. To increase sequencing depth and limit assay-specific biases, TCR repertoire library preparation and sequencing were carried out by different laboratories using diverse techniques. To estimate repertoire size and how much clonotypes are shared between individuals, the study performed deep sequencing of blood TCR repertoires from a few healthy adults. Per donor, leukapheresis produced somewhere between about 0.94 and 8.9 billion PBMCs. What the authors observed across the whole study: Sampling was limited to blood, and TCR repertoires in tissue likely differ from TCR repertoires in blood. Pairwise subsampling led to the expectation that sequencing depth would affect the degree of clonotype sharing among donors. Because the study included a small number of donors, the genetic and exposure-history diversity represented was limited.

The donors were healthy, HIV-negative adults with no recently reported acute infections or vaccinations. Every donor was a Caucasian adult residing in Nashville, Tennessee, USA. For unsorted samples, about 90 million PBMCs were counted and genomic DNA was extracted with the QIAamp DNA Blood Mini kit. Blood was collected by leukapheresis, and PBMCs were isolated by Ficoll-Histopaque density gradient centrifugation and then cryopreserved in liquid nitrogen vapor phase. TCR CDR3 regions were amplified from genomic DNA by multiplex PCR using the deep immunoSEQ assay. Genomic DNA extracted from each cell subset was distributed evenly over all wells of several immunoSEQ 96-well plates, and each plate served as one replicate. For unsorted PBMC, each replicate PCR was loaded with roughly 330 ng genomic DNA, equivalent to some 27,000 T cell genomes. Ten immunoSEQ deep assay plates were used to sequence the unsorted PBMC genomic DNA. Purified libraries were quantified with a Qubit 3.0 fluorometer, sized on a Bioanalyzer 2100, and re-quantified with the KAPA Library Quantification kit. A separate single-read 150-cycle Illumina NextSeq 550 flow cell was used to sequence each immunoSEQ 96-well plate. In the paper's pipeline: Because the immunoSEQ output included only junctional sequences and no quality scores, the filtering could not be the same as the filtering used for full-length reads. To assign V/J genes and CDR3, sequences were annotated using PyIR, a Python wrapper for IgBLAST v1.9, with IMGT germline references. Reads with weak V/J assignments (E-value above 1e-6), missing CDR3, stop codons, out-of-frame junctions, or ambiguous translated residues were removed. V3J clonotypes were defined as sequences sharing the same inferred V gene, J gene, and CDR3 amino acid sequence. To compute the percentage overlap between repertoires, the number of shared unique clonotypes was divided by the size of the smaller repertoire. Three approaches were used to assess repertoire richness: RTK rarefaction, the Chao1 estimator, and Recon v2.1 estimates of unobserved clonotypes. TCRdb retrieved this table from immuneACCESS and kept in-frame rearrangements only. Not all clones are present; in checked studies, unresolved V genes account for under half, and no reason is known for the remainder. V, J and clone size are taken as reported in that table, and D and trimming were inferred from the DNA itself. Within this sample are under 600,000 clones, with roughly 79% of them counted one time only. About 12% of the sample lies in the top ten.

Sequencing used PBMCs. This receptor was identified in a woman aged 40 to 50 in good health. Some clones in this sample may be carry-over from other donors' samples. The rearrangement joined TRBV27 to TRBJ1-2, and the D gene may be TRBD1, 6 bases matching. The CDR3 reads CASSLSQGGSGYTF. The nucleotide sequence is TGTGCCAGCAGTTTATCACAGGGCGGGTCTGGCTACACCTTC.